This TCR beta chain came from a study of cytomegalovirus exposure and HLA in healthy donors listed by TCRdb under 2017. Describing the broader study: According to an earlier analysis of 587 of the donors, about 179 million T cells yielded approximately 120 million unique TCR beta sequences and 276 Gb of sequence data. An early release that covered more than 550 HLA-typed donors contained approximately 300 gigabases of sequencing data and around 80 million unique TCR sequences. Of the 398 genotyped donors, 65% to 90% were placed in the genetic ancestry cluster associated with self-reported Caucasian donors. The study was designed to test whether signatures of past pathogen exposure could be identified by cataloging public T cell receptors. The T cell repertoires of several hundred subjects were profiled by immunosequencing and related to cytomegalovirus serostatus. A separate validation cohort of about 110 different subjects was used in addition to the roughly 720-subject first cohort. To predict cytomegalovirus infection status, the study combined high-throughput TCR immunosequencing, statistical association of individual TCRs with disease status, and machine learning. To study patterns of TCR occurrence, a later analysis re-analyzed previously published TCR beta repertoires from just over 650 donors and added high-resolution HLA genotyping. Rather than drawing on any new phenotypic data, the later analysis identified candidate immune exposures from TCR beta sequences and the way those sequences occurred across donors. An earlier analysis of approximately 630 of the donors applied high-throughput TCR beta sequencing to assess whether each TCR beta V gene segment acted as functional or pseudogenic. Donor age, sex, ethnicity and CMV serostatus were compiled together with the repertoire data. A later genetic analysis took genome-wide SNP genotypes for about 55% of the 666 donors and used that subset as a discovery cohort. All discovery cohort repertoires had been generated on a single sequencing platform. HLA typing covered class I and class II loci at four-digit resolution. Typing coverage differed by locus: A, B, C, DRB1 and DQB1 were typed in about 629-640 donors, DQA1 in about 550, DPA1 in 600 to 610, and DPB1 in just under 480. Because of strong linkage in the cohort, roughly five DR-DQ haplotypes were treated as single units for association and clustering. Among some 400 genotyped donors of the cohort, an average of approximately 200,000 unique TCR beta nucleotide sequences was sequenced per donor, of which about 18% were non-productive. General conclusions and limits of the study: A further reported finding was that TCR beta sequences accurately predicted the HLA-A and HLA-B alleles for most subjects in the first cohort. Linkage disequilibrium might explain the correlated functional status among segregating V segments, but an unknown experimental factor could not be excluded. In a later analysis, 16,951 TCR beta sequences were associated with specific HLA alleles at a false discovery rate of 0.05. Because the 87-base-pair reads could not distinguish some IMGT-functional V segments, including TRBV6-2 and TRBV6-3, those segments were excluded. The study gave a list of 150 to 200 TCR beta chains associated with cytomegalovirus. Roughly uniform sequencing depth across donors was assumed in presence/absence analyses, although this assumption may not hold. CMV serostatus was the only immune exposure information available for the cohort. A cluster of highly shared sequence variants was judged likely to represent a technical artifact of the sequencing pipeline. Most TCR sequences were seen in very few donors, while some public TCRs were found in many individuals. When HLA alleles, especially DR and DQ, strongly co-occurred, attributing TCR associations to individual alleles was difficult. Broadly in line with IMGT annotations, most TCR beta V segments showed up in productive rearrangements about 87% or about 30% of the time in an earlier analysis of 587 of the donors. The authors suggested that the approach could potentially be generalized to other disease states and immunological phenotypes. A later analysis reported that several top co-occurrence clusters appeared linked to parvovirus B19, influenza, CMV and Epstein-Barr virus. Only TCR beta chains were sequenced in this cohort, and the absence of alpha or paired-chain data limited detectable features. The earlier analysis of around 600 of the donors excluded roughly 17 rarely observed V segments, including chromosome 9 orphons, because counts were too low. A later analysis found that TCR association rates varied across HLA loci, with DRB1 alleles showing the most associated TCRs and HLA-C alleles the fewest. Because some donors lacked HLA typing at each locus, the association tests relied only on the typed subset. Compared with equally common non-associated chains, HLA-associated TCR beta chains in a later analysis were more clonally expanded and had lower generation probabilities. A later analysis found that most CMV-associated TCR beta chains appeared HLA-restricted, with HLA associations seemingly driven largely by CMV exposure. Three of the identified cytomegalovirus-associated TCR beta chains were confirmed in vitro to be specific for cytomegalovirus antigens. Compared with the approximately 670-donor mean, donors in an Asian-associated ancestry cluster had fewer N-insertions in productive TCRs, according to a later genetic analysis. In a later genetic analysis, a missense DCLRE1C variant was associated with V-gene and J-gene trimming of TCR beta chains, and the association was replicated in an independent cohort. The classifier was reported to diagnose cytomegalovirus status with high specificity and sensitivity in both the original cohort and the validation cohort.

Library construction relied on the immunoSEQ multiplex PCR assay. For the multiplex PCR, a mixture combining 60 forward primers for TCR Vbeta segments and 13 reverse primers for TCR Jbeta segments was used. The CDR3 region of rearranged TCR beta genes was amplified from genomic DNA by a multiplex PCR assay. On the Illumina HiSeq System, the amplified TCR beta libraries were sequenced as 87-base-pair reads. The paper's data handling went like this. A later analysis tallied roughly 80 million unique TCR beta chains across the 550 to 850 repertoires, and about 10 million of those chains were shared by two or more donors. Raw reads were error-corrected and collapsed into unique sequences by a nearest-neighbor algorithm in which closely related sequences were merged to remove PCR and sequencing errors. V, D and J gene segments were assigned by aligning CDR3 sequences to IMGT reference sequences. For a sequence to be retained, a match of at least six nucleotides was required to both a V gene segment and a J gene segment. Rearrangements were classified as productive when the CDR3 lacked stop codons and remained in frame with V and J, and all other rearrangements were classified as non-productive. CDR3 was defined by IMGT convention, running from the second conserved V-encoded cysteine to the conserved J-encoded phenylalanine. The earlier analysis of some 580 of the donors excluded any sequence lacking an unambiguous match to a single V gene segment. An earlier analysis of 450 to 650 of the donors called V segments functional above 56.7% productive rearrangements and segregating when the between-donor standard deviation exceeded 5%. A statistical classification framework was built to diagnose cytomegalovirus status from the catalog of TCR beta chain sequences. In a later analysis, TCR nucleotide sequences were compared against IMGT/GENE-DB human TR gene sequences so that V and J genes could be assigned. The TCRdist pipeline was used in a later analysis to assign CDR3 sequences and most-parsimonious VDJ recombination scenarios. In a later analysis, each TCR beta chain was defined by its CDR3 amino acid sequence together with its V-gene family, and reads lacking a unique V-gene family were excluded. To address suspected cross-contamination and a sequencing artifact, a later analysis removed 550 to 750 highly shared, low-generation-probability nucleotide sequences. For each public chain, a later analysis derived a clonal expansion index from normalized ranks of inferred template counts within each repertoire. In a later analysis, generation probabilities were computed with a VDJ recombination model fitted to out-of-frame rearrangements, and the resulting probabilities were checked against IGoR. A later analysis scored TCR-TCR, TCR-HLA and TCR-CMV co-occurrence with hypergeometric tests, applying a repertoire-size bias correction to TCR pairs. False discovery rates were estimated in a later analysis by permuting HLA or CMV assignments 20 times. In a later analysis, co-occurring TCRs were grouped using DBSCAN, and TCRdist sequence similarity was added for clustering within HLA-allele-positive subsets. Repertoires with fewer than 30,000 or more than 120,000 public chains, plus five repertoires with anomalous nucleotide sharing, were excluded from co-occurrence clustering. TCRdb provides this immuneACCESS table in a form limited to in-frame rearrangements. Some clones are lacking; in checked studies, under half of them reflect an unresolved V gene, and why the rest are absent is not known. V and J calls and clone size are copied from that table; D and trimming were computed from the DNA. In all, the sample holds approximately 110,000 clones, and under 80% of those were seen once. The biggest ten clones account for roughly 4.2% of the sample.

Its CDR3 holds 16 amino acids, cysteine through phenylalanine. Of all the DNA, just the CDR3 is kept, 48 bases in frame from base 1. Trimmed from V: 5 bases; trimmed from J: 0 bases; junction bases lacking a gene match: 6. CDR1 LNHDA and CDR2 SQIVND are derived from the germline V gene (reference sequence). The cohort comprised hundreds of healthy bone marrow donors. At the time of sampling, every cohort member was nominally healthy, though immune exposures that went unrecorded were likely present. The donor was CMV seropositive and belonged to the group of 250 to 300 seropositive cohort members. Each donor provided a peripheral blood sample, and peripheral blood mononuclear cells were used for TCR beta sequencing. The Qiagen DNeasy Blood Extraction Kit was used to extract genomic DNA from the blood cell samples. This clone appeared a single time. Its antigen specificity is not known. No much larger clone is present one base from it, and per-base qualities are unavailable.

The TCR was taken from a woman in her thirties or forties in good health and CMV-seropositive. The V and J genes are TRBV19 and TRBJ1-4, and TRBD1 matches 7 of the central bases. Source material: PBMCs. CDR3 protein: CASSVGTAPTNEKLFF. The base sequence is TGTGCCAGTAGTGTCGGGACAGCCCCAACTAATGAAAAACTGTTTTTT. Extended through the reference TRBV19 and TRBJ1-4 proteins, this CDR3 yields the full variable domain: DGGITQSPKYLFRKEGQNVTLSCEQNLNHDAMYWYRQDPGQGLRLIYYSQIVNDFQKGDIAEGYSVSREKKESFPLTVTSAQKNPTAFYLCASSVGTAPTNEKLFFGSGTQLSVL.